The 23 T cell receptor beta chains below come from one sample, sequenced in a study of blood T cell repertoires in COVID-19. Clones were sequenced by immunoSEQ multiplex PCR, and TCRdb holds only the in-frame ones, with some missing. The sample records 95,000 to 150,000 clones, 65% to 85% being singletons. Sequencing was performed on PBMCs or T cells enriched from blood (not recorded which). All receptors come from a woman aged 25 to 45 who had recovered from COVID-19.

J is TRBJ2-1 and V is TRBV6-6; 9 bases match TRBD2. There are 16 residues in the CDR3. J lost 8 bases, V lost 7 bases, and 15 bases had no gene match. The V gene's germline CDR1 is MNHNY and CDR2 SVGAGI (reference sequence). CDR3 nucleotide sequence: TGTGCCAGCACCACTAAAGAGGGGGGGACTAGCTATGAGCAGTTCTTC. This translates into CASTTKEGGTSYEQFF.

The J gene is TRBJ2-7, the V gene TRBV10-3; weak D call: TRBD1 (6 bases). From germline, CDR1 is ENHRY and CDR2 SYGVKD. The CDR3 has 16 amino acids. Trimming removed 2 bases at V and 3 bases at J, with 17 bases between. CDR3 amino acids: CAISEPGTTRNYEQYF. The CDR3 DNA follows: TGTGCCATCAGTGAGCCGGGGACAACAAGGAACTACGAGCAGTACTTC.

This rearrangement joins TRBV5-1 to TRBJ2-2, with D possibly matching TRBD2 (5 bases). Germline V CDR1 and CDR2: SGHRS, YFSETQ. V shed 0 bases and J shed 1 base, with 10 bases lying between them. The CDR3 runs 16 residues. The DNA for the CDR3 is TGCGCCAGCAGCTTGGTCGGACGGGGGAACACCGGGGAGCTGTTTTTT. Protein: CASSLVGRGNTGELFF.

The V and J genes are TRBV4-3 and TRBJ2-7; the D is unclear. The V end lost 0 bases, the J end lost 1 base, and 13 bases lay between the germline ends. The V gene's germline CDR1 is LGHNA and CDR2 YSLEER. CDR3 length: 16 amino acids. CDR3 protein: CASSQDQEFPSYEQYF. CDR3 coding DNA: TGCGCCAGCAGCCAAGATCAAGAGTTTCCGTCCTACGAGCAGTACTTC.

This chain's CDR3 is CASRRLVGNTEAFF. CDR3 DNA: TGTGCCAGCAGACGCCTCGTCGGGAACACTGAAGCTTTCTTT. The chain uses TRBV2 and TRBJ1-1; D is uncertain. Germline-derived CDR1 and CDR2 are SNHLY and FYNNEI. The CDR3 runs 14 residues. V was cut by 6 bases and J by 1 base, with 12 bases left in between.

This clone has a handful of counts. J is TRBJ1-6 and V is TRBV19, with no clear D. The V gene's germline CDR1 is LNHDA and CDR2 SQIVND (reference sequence). V was shortened by 6 bases and J by 2 bases, with 11 bases between the two germline ends. The CDR3 consists of 15 residues. The DNA of the CDR3 is TGTGCCAGTAGCGAGGCCGGGGCCTATAATTCACCCCTCCACTTT. Protein product: CASSEAGAYNSPLHF. The full variable domain, completed using reference TRBV19 and TRBJ1-6, is DGGITQSPKYLFRKEGQNVTLSCEQNLNHDAMYWYRQDPGQGLRLIYYSQIVNDFQKGDIAEGYSVSREKKESFPLTVTSAQKNPTAFYLCASSEAGAYNSPLHFGNGTRLTVT.

This chain uses TRBV6-1 with TRBJ1-2; TRBD1 is a possible D gene (5 bases). The CDR3 covers 16 residues. Trimming pared 2 bases from V and 0 bases from J, leaving 13 bases between. Per germline, CDR1 MNHNS and CDR2 SASEGT. CDR3 sequence reads: CASSEIRHRTNYGYTF. CDR3 bases: TGTGCCAGCAGTGAAATTCGTCACAGGACTAACTATGGCTACACCTTC.

This chain connects TRBV27 to TRBJ1-2, with 9 bases identical to TRBD1. The CDR3 is 14 residues long. In germline, CDR1 is MNHEY, CDR2 SMNVEV (reference sequence). J was trimmed by 7 bases and V by 6 bases; bases with no gene match: 9. CDR3 sequence: CASRGTGPRGGYTF. The CDR3 bases are TGTGCCAGCAGGGGGACAGGGCCTCGGGGTGGCTACACCTTC.

The genes are TRBV11-1 and TRBJ1-1; TRBD1 might be the D (5 bases). V dropped 5 bases and J dropped 3 bases, with 13 bases sitting between them. This CDR3 has 14 residues. Germline-derived CDR1 and CDR2 are SGHAT and FQDESV (reference sequence). CDR3 DNA sequence: TGTGCCAGCAGCGCCCGGGACTTTTACACTGAAGCTTTCTTT. Its protein product is CASSARDFYTEAFF.

The chain links TRBV9 to TRBJ2-2; TRBD2 matches at 7 bases. Germline lookup yields CDR1 SGDLS and CDR2 YYNGEE. With 0 bases clipped from V and 1 base from J, the junction kept 3 bases outside the gene matches. The CDR3 contains 16 residues. In DNA form, the CDR3 reads TGTGCCAGCAGCGTAGGCGGGAGAGGGAACACCGGGGAGCTGTTTTTT. As protein: CASSVGGRGNTGELFF.

The chain links TRBV7-2 to TRBJ1-1; 7 bases map to TRBD1. Germline CDR1 is SGHTA and CDR2 is FQGNSA. V dropped 1 base and J dropped 2; count of bases not matched to a gene: 4. The CDR3 is 15 residues long. The CDR3 here is CASSLVQGTNTEAFF. The CDR3 nucleotides read TGTGCCAGCAGCTTAGTACAGGGGACCAACACTGAAGCTTTCTTT.

This clone occurred many times. V and J are TRBV5-6 and TRBJ1-6, with a tentative D call TRBD1 (6 bases). V lost 0 bases to trimming and J lost 8 bases, with 9 bases between them. The V gene's germline CDR1 is SGHDT and CDR2 YYEEEE. The CDR3 contains 14 residues. The CDR3 loop is CASSLDREYSPLHF. CDR3 DNA sequence: TGTGCCAGCAGCTTGGACAGGGAATATTCACCCCTCCACTTT.

The gene calls are TRBV21-1 and TRBJ1-5; the table's D call, TRBD1, has no DNA check behind it. TRBV21-1 corresponds to a pseudogene. The CDR3 is 11 residues long. CDR3 protein: CGNRAGQPQHF. CDR3 nucleotide sequence: TGTGGAAACAGGGCGGGTCAGCCCCAGCATTTT.

The chain recombines TRBV9 with TRBJ2-7; 8 bases agree with TRBD1. This CDR3 is 15 amino acids long. CDR1 and CDR2 from the germline V gene are SGDLS and YYNGEE. The V segment lost 5 bases and the J segment 3 bases; nucleotides outside the gene matches: 10. The CDR3 DNA reads TGTGCCAGCAGTGAAGCAGGGGGCGGCTTCTACGAGCAGTACTTC. Its translation: CASSEAGGGFYEQYF.

The V and J genes are TRBV5-1 and TRBJ1-1, with TRBD1 identical over 8 bases. Germline CDR1 SGHRS, CDR2 YFSETQ. J lost 1 base, V lost 0 bases, and 5 bases had no gene match. The CDR3 covers 16 residues. The CDR3 coding sequence is TGCGCCAGCAGCTTGGCCGGGACAGGCCCGAACACTGAAGCTTTCTTT. As protein: CASSLAGTGPNTEAFF. Full variable domain (rest looked up from reference TRBV5-1 and TRBJ1-1): KAGVTQTPRYLIKTRGQQVTLSCSPISGHRSVSWYQQTPGQGLQFLFEYFSETQRNKGNFPGRFSGRQFSNSRSEMNVSTLELGDSALYLCASSLAGTGPNTEAFFGQGTRLTVV.

The genes are TRBV21-1 and TRBJ2-7; whether TRBD1, the table's D call, matches the DNA was not checked. TRBV21-1 has pseudogene status. The CDR3 is 13 amino acids. CDR3 loop: CASSKEARQGRYF. CDR3 nucleotides: TGTGCCAGCAGCAAAGAGGCTCGACAGGGACGGTACTTC.

This chain uses TRBV2 with TRBJ2-1; weak D call: TRBD2 (5 bases). CDR1 SNHLY and CDR2 FYNNEI come from the germline V gene. V was clipped by 2 bases and J by 1 base, with 15 bases between them. CDR3 length: 17 residues. The CDR3 is CASSESLSRGSYNEQFF. DNA for the CDR3: TGTGCCAGCAGTGAAAGCCTTTCCCGGGGTTCCTACAATGAGCAGTTCTTC.

The rearrangement links TRBV29-1 to TRBJ2-1, with 12 bases identical to TRBD2. Germline loops: CDR1 SQVTM, CDR2 ANQGSEA. After removal of 2 bases from V and 6 bases from J, the junction contained 8 bases not matched to a gene. This CDR3 spans 16 amino acids. CDR3 sequence: CSVELLTSGRPNEQFF. The CDR3 DNA sequence: TGCAGCGTTGAACTTCTGACTAGCGGGAGACCCAATGAGCAGTTCTTC.

The gene calls are TRBV24-1 and TRBJ1-5; D perhaps matches TRBD1 (6 bases). CDR1 is KGHDR, CDR2 SFDVKD, per germline. The germline V and J ends were trimmed by 4 bases and 3 bases, with 12 bases remaining between them. The CDR3 is 15 amino acids. The CDR3 protein is CATSDPGVFNQPQHF. In DNA form, the CDR3 reads TGTGCCACCAGTGACCCAGGGGTGTTCAATCAGCCCCAGCATTTT.

V usage is TRBV28 and J usage is TRBJ1-2; 9 bases align to TRBD1. The CDR3 is 14 amino acids. Germline V CDR1 and CDR2: MDHEN, SYDVKM. V was pared by 5 bases and J by 8 bases, with 9 bases of the junction left unmatched. CDR3 in amino acids: CASSEHRGLEGYTF. The CDR3 coding sequence is TGTGCCAGCAGTGAACACAGGGGGCTAGAGGGCTACACCTTC.

The chain couples TRBV9 to TRBJ1-2; TRBD1 matches 11 bases. The CDR3 is made up of 16 amino acids. Germline CDR1 reads SGDLS; CDR2 reads YYNGEE. V was clipped by 4 bases and J by 8 bases; unmatched bases: 13. CDR3 sequence: CASSPAGQGVSLGYTF. The DNA for the CDR3 is TGTGCCAGCAGCCCGGCGGGACAGGGGGTTTCGCTCGGCTACACCTTC.

The chain uses TRBV29-1 and TRBJ1-2, with D perhaps TRBD1 (5 bases). In germline, CDR1 is SQVTM, CDR2 ANQGSEA. Trimming took off 3 bases at V and 6 bases at J, with 20 bases between the two ends. The CDR3 has 15 residues. CDR3 nucleotides: TGCAGCGTTGATCGGATAGGCAGCTGGGGGGATGGCTACACCTTC. It codes for CSVDRIGSWGDGYTF.

The chain combines TRBV4-2 with TRBJ1-4; tentative D call: TRBD1 (5 bases). The V end lost 0 bases, the J end lost 7 bases, and 12 bases lay between the germline ends. Germline V gene sequence: CDR1 LGHNA, CDR2 YNFKEQ. There are 15 residues in the CDR3. CDR3 in amino acids: CASSQDMGGGEKLFF. The CDR3 DNA follows: TGTGCCAGCAGCCAAGATATGGGGGGGGGTGAAAAACTGTTTTTT.